The clone carrying this T cell receptor (beta chain) was detected a few times. Germline V gene data show CDR1 as LGHNT and CDR2 as FRNRAP. V shed 5 bases and J shed 7 bases, with 3 bases lying between them. The CDR3 runs 10 residues. The sample comes from a study of patients and donors after allogeneic stem cell transplantation. MiXCR was run by TCRdb on the RT-PCR reads, yielding one entry per CDR3 protein. The table has tens of thousands of distinct CDR3 sequences, roughly 43% seen once. The sequence was obtained from a human donor who was either an allogeneic HSCT recipient or a stem cell or donor lymphocyte infusion donor (not recorded which). It is not recorded whose cells these are; they may come from a transplant donor. Sequenced input: blood, either unsorted or a sorted T cell fraction (not recorded which). This chain uses TRBV12-5 with TRBJ1-5; D unresolved. The CDR3 is CASGGQPQHF. The CDR3 DNA sequence: TGTGCTAGTGGTGGACAGCCCCAGCATTTT.